These 24 T cell receptor beta chains were sequenced from one sample in a study of shared clonotypes between healthy human individuals. CD8 cells classed as naive were CD45RO-negative and positively selected for CCR7, excluding terminally differentiated effector memory CD45RA+ cells. The method was immunoSEQ multiplex PCR; TCRdb's version includes in-frame clones alone and lacks a portion of them. This table holds roughly 2,000,000 clones, around 93% found once. Sequencing used naive CD8+ T cells from PBMCs. The source of these receptors is a man aged 18 to 30 in good health. Some clones in this sample may be carry-over from other donors' samples.

For this clone: The same CDR3 can be traced to other DNA sequences in this sample. V is TRBV6-4 and J is TRBJ1-1; D is uncertain. Germline lookup yields CDR1 MRHNA and CDR2 SNTAGT. This CDR3 spans 13 amino acids. Trimming stripped 4 bases from V and 0 bases from J, with 6 bases between. CDR3 in DNA: TGTGCCAGCAGTGTTGGTTTGAACACTGAAGCTTTCTTT. It codes for CASSVGLNTEAFF.

CDR3 in amino acids: CSVESASGSLYEQYF. In nucleotides, the CDR3 is TGCAGCGTTGAGTCGGCTAGCGGGAGTCTGTACGAGCAGTACTTC. The V and J genes are TRBV29-1 and TRBJ2-7, with TRBD2 matching over 10 bases. V gave up 3 bases and J gave up 4 bases; unmatched junction bases: 9. The CDR3 loop spans 15 amino acids. Germline lookup yields CDR1 SQVTM and CDR2 ANQGSEA.

The chain carries TRBV27 and TRBJ2-3, with TRBD1 identical over 8 bases. The V gene end was trimmed by 6 bases and the J gene end by 3 bases; junction bases not matched to a gene: 5. Germline assignment: CDR1 MNHEY and CDR2 SMNVEV (reference sequence). This CDR3 is built from 14 residues. CDR3 in amino acids: CASSPTGGTDTQYF. In DNA, the CDR3 is TGTGCCAGCAGCCCTACAGGGGGAACAGATACGCAGTATTTT.

The CDR3 protein is CASRIGQSNYGYTF. For the CDR3, the DNA is TGTGCCAGCAGAATTGGACAGTCTAACTATGGCTACACCTTC. The chain links TRBV7-9 to TRBJ1-2; TRBD1 might be the D (6 bases). CDR3 length equals 14 residues. V was pared by 6 bases and J by 0 bases, with 11 bases between. Per germline, CDR1 SEHNR and CDR2 FQNEAQ (reference sequence).

This rearrangement joins TRBV18 to TRBJ2-1, with 8 bases aligning to TRBD1. J lost 7 bases, V lost 2 bases, and 7 bases had no gene match. Germline V CDR1 and CDR2: KGHSH, LQKENI. This CDR3 contains 15 residues. This CDR3 reads CASSPFRGRGNEQFF. In nucleotides, the CDR3 is TGTGCCAGCTCACCATTCAGGGGGCGAGGGAATGAGCAGTTCTTC.

This rearrangement joins TRBV28 to TRBJ1-5, with 8 bases aligning to TRBD1. V shed 6 bases and J 7 bases; nucleotides not matched to a gene: 8. The CDR3 has 14 amino acids. Germline V gene data show CDR1 as MDHEN and CDR2 as SYDVKM. The DNA for the CDR3 is TGTGCCAGCAGGTGGAGGACAGGGAGACAGCCCCAGCATTTT. This sequence encodes CASRWRTGRQPQHF.

The genes are TRBV4-2 and TRBJ1-2; possibly TRBD1 for D (6 bases). Germline V gene sequence: CDR1 LGHNA, CDR2 YNFKEQ. V lost 0 bases to trimming and J lost 4 bases, with 9 bases between them. There are 14 residues in the CDR3. The CDR3 DNA reads as TGTGCCAGCAGCCAAGACGGACAGATCTATGGCTACACCTTC. Protein: CASSQDGQIYGYTF.

The chain links TRBV27 to TRBJ2-7; D perhaps matches TRBD1 (6 bases). Trimming left V 4 bases short and J 0 bases short, with 16 bases between. The CDR3 sequence is 16 residues long. Germline-derived CDR1 and CDR2 are MNHEY and SMNVEV (reference sequence). CDR3 amino acids: CASSSLPQGSSYEQYF. As DNA, the CDR3 is TGTGCCAGCAGTTCGCTTCCCCAGGGGAGCTCCTACGAGCAGTACTTC.

This clone was recorded once. The CDR3 bases are TGTGCCAGCAGCAGGGGACTAGCGGGAGCCCATGAGCAGTTCTTC. Residues: CASSRGLAGAHEQFF. This sequence joins TRBV7-9 and TRBJ2-1; 14 bases match TRBD2. V was pared by 5 bases and J by 8 bases, with 5 bases of the junction left unmatched. Germline lookup yields CDR1 SEHNR and CDR2 FQNEAQ (reference sequence). The CDR3 spans 15 residues.

The chain is built from TRBV25-1 and TRBJ2-1, with TRBD1 as a possible D gene (5 bases). The germline CDR1 and CDR2 sequences are MGHDK and SYGVNS. CDR3 length equals 11 residues. V was trimmed by 6 bases and J by 6 bases, leaving 6 bases between them. CDR3 nucleotide sequence: TGTGCCAGCAGAAGGGGCAATGAGCAGTTCTTC. Translation gives CASRRGNEQFF.

The V gene is TRBV6-6, the J gene TRBJ1-2; the D is unclear. Germline values: CDR1 MNHNY, CDR2 SVGAGI (reference sequence). There are 13 residues in the CDR3. V lost 6 bases to trimming and J lost 8 bases, with 16 bases between them. The CDR3 region has the DNA TGTGCCAGCAGCTCGGACGGCAGGAGAGGCTACACCTTC. Its protein is CASSSDGRRGYTF.

The gene calls are TRBV4-2 and TRBJ2-1; 7 nucleotides agree with TRBD2. This CDR3 has 15 amino acids. Germline trimming cut 0 bases from V and 8 bases from J; bases unmatched to any gene: 7. Per germline, CDR1 LGHNA and CDR2 YNFKEQ. The CDR3 here is CASSQDATSSYEQFF. The CDR3 nucleotides are TGTGCCAGCAGCCAAGACGCGACTAGCAGCTATGAGCAGTTCTTC.

V usage is TRBV7-9 and J usage is TRBJ2-2, with D tentatively TRBD1 (5 bases). Germline loops: CDR1 SEHNR, CDR2 FQNEAQ (reference sequence). Trimming shortened V by 0 bases and J by 6 bases, and 17 bases separated the two germline ends. The CDR3 is made up of 17 amino acids. The CDR3 nucleotides read TGTGCCAGCAGCTTAGCTTCCAGGGTCGAAATCCCCGGGGAGCTGTTTTTT. Amino acid sequence: CASSLASRVEIPGELFF.

This clone was counted once. The chain joins TRBV12-1 to TRBJ2-7; TRBD2 reflects the table's D call only, with no check against the DNA. TRBV12-1 is tagged as a pseudogene. The CDR3 has 15 residues. In DNA, the CDR3 is TGTGCCAGCAGCTTTGCGCGGGGTAGGGTGTACGAGCAGTACTTC. Its translation: CASSFARGRVYEQYF.

The rearrangement links TRBV27 to TRBJ2-2, with TRBD2 matching over 11 bases. The germline CDR1 and CDR2 sequences are MNHEY and SMNVEV (reference sequence). The V segment lost 6 bases and the J segment 7 bases; nucleotides outside the gene matches: 10. This CDR3 is 16 amino acids long. The CDR3 coding sequence is TGTGCCAGCAGCCAACTAGCGGGAGAGCGGGGCGGGGAGCTGTTTTTT. Protein: CASSQLAGERGGELFF.

CDR3 loop: CASSVELAVENGGELFF. CDR3 coding DNA: TGTGCCAGCAGCGTAGAGCTAGCTGTTGAGAACGGCGGGGAGCTGTTTTTT. The chain joins TRBV9 to TRBJ2-2; possibly TRBD2 for D (5 bases). The CDR3 spans 17 residues. Germline CDR1 reads SGDLS; CDR2 reads YYNGEE. With 0 bases removed from V and 7 bases from J, the gap between germline ends came to 19 bases.

The rearrangement links TRBV6-6 to TRBJ2-5; tentative D call: TRBD2 (5 bases). The J call may be in error: the DNA end matches TRBJ2-7 better. The CDR3 contains 15 residues. The germline CDR1 and CDR2 sequences are MNHNY and SVGAGI (reference sequence). In DNA form, the CDR3 reads TGTGCCAGCAGTCTGCTAGCTGGCGGCCTCTACGAGCAGTACTTC. It codes for CASSLLAGGLYEQYF.

The chain joins TRBV6-5 to TRBJ2-1; the D is unclear. Trimming left V 2 bases short and J 5 bases short, with 10 bases between. This CDR3 is 14 amino acids long. From germline, CDR1 is MNHEY and CDR2 SVGAGI. The CDR3 nucleotides read TGTGCCAGCAGTTACGGGTTATGGGACAATGAGCAGTTCTTC. This codes for CASSYGLWDNEQFF.

The rearrangement links TRBV7-3 to TRBJ2-3; no clear D gene. Germline loops: CDR1 SGHTA, CDR2 FQGTGA. CDR3 length: 14 residues. Between the trimmed V and J ends, which lost 6 bases and 3 bases, there was a span of 13 bases. CDR3 nucleotides: TGTGCCAGCAGTCTGGGATCAGGAACAGATACGCAGTATTTT. It codes for CASSLGSGTDTQYF.

This chain links TRBV15 with TRBJ2-1; tentative D call: TRBD1 (7 bases). Germline V CDR1 and CDR2: LNHNV, YYDKDF (reference sequence). The CDR3 is 15 amino acids. V was pared by 1 base and J by 6 bases, with 13 bases between. The CDR3 region has the DNA TGTGCCACCAGCAGAGCTAGGGGGCGGGGCAATGAGCAGTTCTTC. It codes for CATSRARGRGNEQFF.

To note about this clone: One end of the junction does not line up with germline, which may come from a read error. Distinct nucleotide sequences in the sample also encode this CDR3. This chain uses TRBV5-6 with TRBJ1-1, with D maybe TRBD1 (6 bases). CDR3 length equals 14 residues. The germline V gene has CDR1 SGHDT and CDR2 YYEEEE. As DNA, the CDR3 is TGTGCCAGCAGCTTGGTGGGCGGGGGCGTTGAAGCCTTCTTT. Translation: CASSLVGGGVEAFF.

J is TRBJ2-7 and V is TRBV19; no firm D call. Trimming removed 4 bases from V and 2 bases from J, with 9 bases in between. Germline values: CDR1 LNHDA, CDR2 SQIVND (reference sequence). The CDR3 consists of 13 residues. CDR3 bases: TGTGCCAGTAGTACCCGGGCCCCCTACGAGCAGTACTTC. Translated, it gives CASSTRAPYEQYF.

The CDR3 region has the DNA TGTGCCAGCAGCTTAAGACTAGCGGATTTTTACGAGCAGTACTTC. It translates to CASSLRLADFYEQYF. The chain is built from TRBV7-9 and TRBJ2-7; 9 nucleotides line up with TRBD2. This CDR3 comprises 15 residues. V shed 2 bases, J shed 4 bases, and the junction held 6 bases outside the gene matches. Germline values: CDR1 SEHNR, CDR2 FQNEAQ (reference sequence).

This rearrangement joins TRBV5-1 to TRBJ1-1; TRBD1 matches at 8 bases. After removal of 4 bases from V and 7 bases from J, the junction contained 9 bases not matched to a gene. The CDR3 has 14 amino acids. Germline V gene data show CDR1 as SGHRS and CDR2 as YFSETQ. In DNA form, the CDR3 reads TGCGCCAGCAGCCCCGGGACAGGCATATATGAAGCTTTCTTT. It codes for CASSPGTGIYEAFF.